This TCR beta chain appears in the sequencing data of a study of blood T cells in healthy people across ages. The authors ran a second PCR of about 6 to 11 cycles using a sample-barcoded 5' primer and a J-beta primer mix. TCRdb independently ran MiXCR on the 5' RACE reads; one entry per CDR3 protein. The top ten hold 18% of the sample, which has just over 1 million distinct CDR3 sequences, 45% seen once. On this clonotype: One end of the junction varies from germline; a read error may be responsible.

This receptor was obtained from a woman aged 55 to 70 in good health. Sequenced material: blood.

CDR3 in amino acids: CASGLARQRYEQYF. CDR3 in DNA: TGTGCCAGCGGTTTAGCGCGTCAACGGTACGAGCAGTACTTC. The V call is TRBV12-3 or TRBV12-4, the J call TRBJ2-7; TRBD2 might be the D (5 bases). The CDR3 is 14 amino acids.